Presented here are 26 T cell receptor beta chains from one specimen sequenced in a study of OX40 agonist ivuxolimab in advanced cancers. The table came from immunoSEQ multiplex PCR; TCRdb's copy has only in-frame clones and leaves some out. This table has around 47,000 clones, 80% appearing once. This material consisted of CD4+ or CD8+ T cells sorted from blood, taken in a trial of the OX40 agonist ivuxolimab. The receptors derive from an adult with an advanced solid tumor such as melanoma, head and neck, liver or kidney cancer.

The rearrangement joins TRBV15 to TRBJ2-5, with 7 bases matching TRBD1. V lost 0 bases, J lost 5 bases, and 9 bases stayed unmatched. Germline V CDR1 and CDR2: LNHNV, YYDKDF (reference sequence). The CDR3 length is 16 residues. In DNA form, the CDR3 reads TGTGCCACCAGCAGAGATCGACAGGGTGCGATGGAGACCCAGTACTTC. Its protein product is CATSRDRQGAMETQYF.

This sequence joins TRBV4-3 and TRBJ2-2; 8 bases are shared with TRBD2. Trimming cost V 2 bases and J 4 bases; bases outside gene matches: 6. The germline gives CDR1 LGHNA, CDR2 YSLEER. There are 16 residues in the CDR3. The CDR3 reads CASSQFSGVGTGELFF. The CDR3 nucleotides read TGCGCCAGCAGCCAATTTAGCGGGGTGGGCACCGGGGAGCTGTTTTTT.

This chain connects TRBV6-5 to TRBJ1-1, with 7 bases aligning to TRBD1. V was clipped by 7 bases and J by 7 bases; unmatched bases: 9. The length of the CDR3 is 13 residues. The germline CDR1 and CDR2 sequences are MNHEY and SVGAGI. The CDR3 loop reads CASTKDRFVEAFF. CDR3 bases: TGTGCCAGCACCAAGGACAGGTTCGTTGAAGCTTTCTTT.

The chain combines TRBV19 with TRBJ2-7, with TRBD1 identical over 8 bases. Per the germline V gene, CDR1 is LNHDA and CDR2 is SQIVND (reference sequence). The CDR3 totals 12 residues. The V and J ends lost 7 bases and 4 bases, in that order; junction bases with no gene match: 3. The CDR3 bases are TGTGCCAGTAAGGACAGGGATTACGAGCAGTACTTC. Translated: CASKDRDYEQYF.

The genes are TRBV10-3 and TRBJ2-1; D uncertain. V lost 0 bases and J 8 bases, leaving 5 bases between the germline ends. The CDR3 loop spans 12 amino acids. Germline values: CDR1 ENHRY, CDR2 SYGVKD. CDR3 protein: CAISESGYEQFF. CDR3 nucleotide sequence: TGTGCCATCAGTGAGTCTGGGTATGAGCAGTTCTTC.

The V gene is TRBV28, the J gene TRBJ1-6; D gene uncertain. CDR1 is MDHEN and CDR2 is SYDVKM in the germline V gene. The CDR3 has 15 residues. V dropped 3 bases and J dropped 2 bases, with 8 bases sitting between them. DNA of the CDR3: TGTGCCAGCAGTTTGGGCCAGACCTATAATTCACCCCTCCACTTT. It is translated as CASSLGQTYNSPLHF.

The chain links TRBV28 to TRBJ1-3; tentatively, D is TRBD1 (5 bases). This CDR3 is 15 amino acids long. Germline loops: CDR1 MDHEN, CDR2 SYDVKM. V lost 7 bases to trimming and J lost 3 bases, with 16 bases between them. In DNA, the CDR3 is TGTGCCAGCACCATCCCTGGGGGGGTTGGAAACACCATATATTTT. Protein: CASTIPGGVGNTIYF.

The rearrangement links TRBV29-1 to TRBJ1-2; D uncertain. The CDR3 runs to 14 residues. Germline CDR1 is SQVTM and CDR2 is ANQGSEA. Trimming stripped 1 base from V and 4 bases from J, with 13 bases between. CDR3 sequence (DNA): TGCAGCGTTGAAGTAGCTATGGGAGGCTATGGCTACACCTTC. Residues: CSVEVAMGGYGYTF.

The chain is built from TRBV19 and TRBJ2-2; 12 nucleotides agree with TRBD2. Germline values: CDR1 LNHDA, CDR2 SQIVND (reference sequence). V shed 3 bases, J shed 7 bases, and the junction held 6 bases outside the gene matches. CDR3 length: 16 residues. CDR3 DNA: TGTGCCAGTAGTATCCTAGCGGGGGGGCCCGGCGGGGAGCTGTTTTTT. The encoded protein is CASSILAGGPGGELFF.

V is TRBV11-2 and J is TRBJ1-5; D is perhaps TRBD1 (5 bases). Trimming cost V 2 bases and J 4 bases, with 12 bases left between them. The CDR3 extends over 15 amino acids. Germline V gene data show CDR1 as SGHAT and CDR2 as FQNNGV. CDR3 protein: CASSLLGGENQPQHF. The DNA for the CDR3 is TGTGCCAGCAGCTTATTGGGGGGGGAAAATCAGCCCCAGCATTTT.

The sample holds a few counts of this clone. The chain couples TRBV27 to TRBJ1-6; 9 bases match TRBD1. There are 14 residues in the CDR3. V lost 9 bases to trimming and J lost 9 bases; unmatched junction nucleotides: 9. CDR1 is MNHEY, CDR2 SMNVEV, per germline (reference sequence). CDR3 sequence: CASTGTGLVSPLHF. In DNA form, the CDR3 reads TGTGCCAGTACGGGGACAGGGCTCGTTTCACCCCTCCACTTT.

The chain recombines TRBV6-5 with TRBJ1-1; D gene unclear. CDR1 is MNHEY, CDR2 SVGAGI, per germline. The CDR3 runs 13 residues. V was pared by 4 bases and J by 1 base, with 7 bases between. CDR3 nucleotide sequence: TGTGCCAGCAGTTGGAACTCGAACACTGAAGCTTTCTTT. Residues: CASSWNSNTEAFF.

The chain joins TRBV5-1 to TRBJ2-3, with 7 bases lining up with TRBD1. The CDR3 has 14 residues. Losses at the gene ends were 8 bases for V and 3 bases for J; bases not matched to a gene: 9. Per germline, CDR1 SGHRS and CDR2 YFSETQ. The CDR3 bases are TGCGCCAGTCATCCGACAGGGTCGACAGATACGCAGTATTTT. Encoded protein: CASHPTGSTDTQYF.

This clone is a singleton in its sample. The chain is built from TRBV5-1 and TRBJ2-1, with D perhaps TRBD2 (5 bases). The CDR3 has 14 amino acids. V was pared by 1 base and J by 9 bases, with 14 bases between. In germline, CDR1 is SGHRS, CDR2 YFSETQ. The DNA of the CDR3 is TGCGCCAGCAGCTTGTACCGACTACAGACTGAGCAGTTCTTC. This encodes CASSLYRLQTEQFF. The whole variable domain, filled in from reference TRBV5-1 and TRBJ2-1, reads KAGVTQTPRYLIKTRGQQVTLSCSPISGHRSVSWYQQTPGQGLQFLFEYFSETQRNKGNFPGRFSGRQFSNSRSEMNVSTLELGDSALYLCASSLYRLQTEQFFGPGTRLTVL.

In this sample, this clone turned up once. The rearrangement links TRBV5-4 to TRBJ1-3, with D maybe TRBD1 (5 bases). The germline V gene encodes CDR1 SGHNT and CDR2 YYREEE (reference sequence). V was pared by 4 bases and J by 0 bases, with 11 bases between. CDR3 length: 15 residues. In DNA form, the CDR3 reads TGTGCCAGCAGCAAGGGACCGAACTCTGGAAACACCATATATTTT. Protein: CASSKGPNSGNTIYF. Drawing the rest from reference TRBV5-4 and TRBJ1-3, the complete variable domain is ETGVTQSPTHLIKTRGQQVTLRCSSQSGHNTVSWYQQALGQGPQFIFQYYREEENGRGNFPPRFSGLQFPNYSSELNVNALELDDSALYLCASSKGPNSGNTIYFGEGSWLTVV.

The CDR3 sequence is CASSVRGPNTGELFF. CDR3 coding DNA: TGTGCCAGCAGTGTCAGGGGTCCCAACACCGGGGAGCTGTTTTTT. The V and J genes are TRBV2 and TRBJ2-2; D is perhaps TRBD1 (6 bases). This CDR3 has 15 residues. V was cut by 4 bases and J by 2 bases, with 11 bases left in between. The germline gives CDR1 SNHLY, CDR2 FYNNEI.

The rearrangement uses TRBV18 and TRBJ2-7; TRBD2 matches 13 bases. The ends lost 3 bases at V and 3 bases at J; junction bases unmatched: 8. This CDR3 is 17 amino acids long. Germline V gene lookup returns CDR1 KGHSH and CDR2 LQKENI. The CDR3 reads CASSPGLAGSQGYEQYF. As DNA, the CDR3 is TGTGCCAGCTCACCGGGACTAGCGGGAAGTCAGGGCTACGAGCAGTACTTC.

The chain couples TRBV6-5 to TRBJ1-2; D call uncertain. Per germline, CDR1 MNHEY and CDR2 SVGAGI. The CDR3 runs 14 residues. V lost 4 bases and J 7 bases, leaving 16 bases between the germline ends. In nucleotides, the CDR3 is TGTGCCAGCAGTTTGCTCACAGAGGGATCTGGCTACACCTTC. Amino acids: CASSLLTEGSGYTF.

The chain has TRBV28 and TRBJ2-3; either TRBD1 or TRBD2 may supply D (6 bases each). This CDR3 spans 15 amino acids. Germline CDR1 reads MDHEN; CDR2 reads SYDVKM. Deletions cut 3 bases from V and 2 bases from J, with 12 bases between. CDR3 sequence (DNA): TGTGCCAGCAGTTTGGGGGGCTTACTCACAGATACGCAGTATTTT. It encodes CASSLGGLLTDTQYF.

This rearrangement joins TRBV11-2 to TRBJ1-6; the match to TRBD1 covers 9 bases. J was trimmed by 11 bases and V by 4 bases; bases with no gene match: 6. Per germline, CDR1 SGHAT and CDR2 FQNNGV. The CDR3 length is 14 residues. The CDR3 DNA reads TGTGCCAGCAGCTCCGGGACAGGGCAAACACCCCTCCACTTT. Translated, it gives CASSSGTGQTPLHF.

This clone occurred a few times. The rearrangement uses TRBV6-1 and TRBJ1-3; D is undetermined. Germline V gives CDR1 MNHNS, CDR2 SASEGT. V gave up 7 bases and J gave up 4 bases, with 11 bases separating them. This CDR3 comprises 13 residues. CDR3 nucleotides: TGTGCCAGCACGGGTAATTCGGGAAACACCATATATTTT. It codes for CASTGNSGNTIYF.

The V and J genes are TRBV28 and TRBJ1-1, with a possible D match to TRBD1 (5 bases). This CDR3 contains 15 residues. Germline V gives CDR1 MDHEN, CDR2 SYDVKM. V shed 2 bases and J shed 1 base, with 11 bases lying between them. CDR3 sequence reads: CASSLGTVGNTEAFF. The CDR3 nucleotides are TGTGCCAGCAGTTTAGGGACGGTGGGGAACACTGAAGCTTTCTTT. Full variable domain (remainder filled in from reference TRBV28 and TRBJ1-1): DVKVTQSSRYLVKRTGEKVFLECVQDMDHENMFWYRQDPGLGLRLIYFSYDVKMKEKGDIPEGYSVSREKKERFSLILESASTNQTSMYLCASSLGTVGNTEAFFGQGTRLTVV.

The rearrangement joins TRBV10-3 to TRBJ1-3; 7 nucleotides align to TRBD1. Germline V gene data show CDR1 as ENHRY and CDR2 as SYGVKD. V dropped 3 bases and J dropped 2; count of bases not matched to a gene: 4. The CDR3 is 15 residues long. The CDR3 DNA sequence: TGTGCCATCAGTGACCCCGACAGGGCTGGAAACACCATATATTTT. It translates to CAISDPDRAGNTIYF.

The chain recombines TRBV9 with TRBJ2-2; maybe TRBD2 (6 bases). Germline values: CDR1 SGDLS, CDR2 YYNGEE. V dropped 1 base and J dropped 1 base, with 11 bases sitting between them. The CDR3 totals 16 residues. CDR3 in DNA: TGTGCCAGCAGCGTAAGTGGAGGGGAGAACACCGGGGAGCTGTTTTTT. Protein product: CASSVSGGENTGELFF.

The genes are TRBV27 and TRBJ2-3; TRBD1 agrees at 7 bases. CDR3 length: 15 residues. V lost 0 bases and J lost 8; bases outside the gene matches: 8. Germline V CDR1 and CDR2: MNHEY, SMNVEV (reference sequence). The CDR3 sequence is CASSLSGQSGVTQYF. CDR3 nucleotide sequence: TGTGCCAGCAGTTTATCGGGACAGAGTGGGGTTACGCAGTATTTT.

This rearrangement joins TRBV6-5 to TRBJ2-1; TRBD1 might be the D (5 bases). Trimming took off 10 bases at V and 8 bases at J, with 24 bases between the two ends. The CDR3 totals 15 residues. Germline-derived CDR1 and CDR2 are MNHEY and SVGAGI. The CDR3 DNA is TGTGCCACCTCAGGGATTGACGCCCTCCTCCATGAGCAGTTCTTC. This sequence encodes CATSGIDALLHEQFF.